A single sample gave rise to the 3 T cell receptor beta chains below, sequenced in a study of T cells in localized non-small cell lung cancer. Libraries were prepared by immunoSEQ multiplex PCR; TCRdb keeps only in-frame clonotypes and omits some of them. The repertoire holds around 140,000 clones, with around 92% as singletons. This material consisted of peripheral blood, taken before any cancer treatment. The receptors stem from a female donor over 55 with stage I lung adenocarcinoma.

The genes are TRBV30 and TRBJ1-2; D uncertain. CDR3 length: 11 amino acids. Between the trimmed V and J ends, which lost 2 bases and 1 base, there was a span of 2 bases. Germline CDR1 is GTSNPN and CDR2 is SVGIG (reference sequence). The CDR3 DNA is TGTGCCTGGAGTAGTAACTATGGCTACACCTTC. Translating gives CAWSSNYGYTF.

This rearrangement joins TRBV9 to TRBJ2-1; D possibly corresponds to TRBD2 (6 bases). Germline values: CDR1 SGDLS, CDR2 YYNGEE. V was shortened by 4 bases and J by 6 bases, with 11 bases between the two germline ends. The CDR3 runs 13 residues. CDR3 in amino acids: CASSIGLFNEQFF. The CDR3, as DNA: TGTGCCAGCAGCATAGGACTATTCAATGAGCAGTTCTTC.

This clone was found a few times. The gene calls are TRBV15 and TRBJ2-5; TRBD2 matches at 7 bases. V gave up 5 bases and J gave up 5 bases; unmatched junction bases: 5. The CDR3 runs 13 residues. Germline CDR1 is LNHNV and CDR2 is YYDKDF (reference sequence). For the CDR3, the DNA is TGTGCCACCAGCGGGAGGGGCTGGGAGACCCAGTACTTC. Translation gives CATSGRGWETQYF. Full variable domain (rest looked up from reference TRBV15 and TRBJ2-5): DAMVIQNPRYQVTQFGKPVTLSCSQTLNHNVMYWYQQKSSQAPKLLFHYYDKDFNNEADTPDNFQSRRPNTSFCFLDIRSPGLGDTAMYLCATSGRGWETQYFGPGTRLLVL.